This T cell receptor (beta chain) was retrieved from a study of blood T cell repertoires in COVID-19. The wider study: PBMCs, B-cell-depleted T cells, or T cells provided the cDNA or gDNA that made up the material.

Profiling relied on immunoSEQ multiplex PCR, and the TCRdb table lists in-frame clones only, not all of them. The top ten clones hold approximately 1.2% of a sample with about 380,000 clones, more than 75% of them seen once. Germline lookup yields CDR1 WNHNN and CDR2 SYGVQD (reference sequence). The CDR3 contains 17 residues. The V end lost 5 bases, the J end lost 4 bases, and 21 bases lay between the germline ends. This rearrangement joins TRBV10-1 to TRBJ1-5, with a possible D match to TRBD1 (6 bases). The sequence derives from a man aged 25 to 45 who had recovered from COVID-19. Sample: PBMCs or T cells enriched from blood (not recorded which). The CDR3 nucleotides are TGCGCCAGCAGTACGCGGGGGGCTCCCCGGCGGAATCAGCCCCAGCATTTT. It yields the protein CASSTRGAPRRNQPQHF.